The present T cell receptor beta chain was sequenced within a study of blood T cell repertoires in COVID-19. The V gene's germline CDR1 is MNHNS and CDR2 SASEGT. The junction had 1 base not matched to a gene; V was cut back by 3 bases and J by 4 bases. CDR3 length: 14 amino acids. Original data processing: Cell counts per sample came from amplifying reference gene primers. The assay was immunoSEQ multiplex PCR, and TCRdb's table has in-frame clones only and misses some. V and J calls and clone size come straight from that table; D and trimming were deduced from the DNA. The repertoire holds 73,000 or so clones, with roughly four fifths as singletons.

The origin of this receptor is a woman aged 55 to 70 with acute or convalescent COVID-19. The chain links TRBV6-1 to TRBJ2-1; 9 bases are a match to TRBD2. Sample: peripheral blood. The CDR3 spells CASSDLAGYNEQFF. CDR3 DNA sequence: TGTGCCAGCAGTGACCTAGCGGGGTACAATGAGCAGTTCTTC.